These 25 T cell receptor beta chains were all obtained from the same sample, sequenced in a study of blood T cell repertoires in COVID-19. Method: immunoSEQ multiplex PCR; TCRdb's copy keeps in-frame clones and lacks some. This table has tens of thousands of clones, around 89% appearing once. Sequences were obtained from peripheral blood. These receptors all stem from a man in his sixties or seventies with active or convalescent COVID-19.

V is TRBV6-5 and J is TRBJ2-3; D remains ambiguous. CDR1 is MNHEY, CDR2 SVGAGI, per germline. CDR3 length: 11 amino acids. V gave up 4 bases and J gave up 11 bases, with 10 bases separating them. CDR3 protein: CASSSRVQQYF. CDR3 coding DNA: TGTGCCAGCAGTTCCCGGGTCCAGCAGTATTTT.

This rearrangement joins TRBV29-1 to TRBJ2-1; the D is unclear. Germline CDR1 and CDR2: SQVTM and ANQGSEA. V lost 3 bases, J lost 12 bases, and 9 bases lay in between. The CDR3 length is 10 residues. CDR3 loop: CSVEVERQFF. The CDR3, as DNA: TGCAGCGTTGAGGTAGAACGGCAGTTCTTC.

The chain employs TRBV30 and TRBJ2-2; a possible D gene is TRBD1 (5 bases). Germline CDR1 reads GTSNPN; CDR2 reads SVGIG (reference sequence). CDR3 length: 15 amino acids. V dropped 0 bases and J dropped 5 bases, with 13 bases sitting between them. Written as DNA, the CDR3 is TGTGCCTGGAGTGTTTCGGCAGGGCGGACCGGGGAGCTGTTTTTT. It translates to CAWSVSAGRTGELFF.

The rearrangement links TRBV19 to TRBJ1-2, with D maybe TRBD1 (6 bases). The CDR3 covers 14 residues. Per germline, CDR1 LNHDA and CDR2 SQIVND (reference sequence). Trimming took 5 bases from V and 4 from J, leaving 14 bases between them. CDR3 region: CASSYGQRGYGYTF. The CDR3, as DNA: TGTGCCAGTAGTTATGGACAGAGGGGCTATGGCTACACCTTC. Together with reference TRBV19 and TRBJ1-2, the CDR3 gives the full variable domain: DGGITQSPKYLFRKEGQNVTLSCEQNLNHDAMYWYRQDPGQGLRLIYYSQIVNDFQKGDIAEGYSVSREKKESFPLTVTSAQKNPTAFYLCASSYGQRGYGYTFGSGTRLTVV.

In its sample, this clone was seen once. The chain combines TRBV3-1 (or the pseudogene TRBV3-2) with TRBJ2-7; the D is unclear. The CDR3 is 11 residues long. The germline V gene encodes CDR1 LGHDT and CDR2 YNNKEL (reference sequence). V shed 6 bases and J shed 1 base, with 4 bases lying between them. The DNA of the CDR3 is TGTGCCAGCAGTTCTTCCTACGAGCAGTACTTC. As protein: CASSSSYEQYF.

The chain is built from TRBV27 and TRBJ1-2; 7 positions agree with TRBD1. The V segment lost 5 bases and the J segment 7 bases; nucleotides outside the gene matches: 13. The CDR3 totals 15 residues. Looked up from germline, CDR1 is MNHEY and CDR2 is SMNVEV (reference sequence). This CDR3 reads CASSRAGTAGGGYTF. CDR3 coding DNA: TGTGCCAGCAGTCGGGCCGGGACAGCAGGGGGTGGCTACACCTTC.

J is TRBJ2-4 and V is TRBV5-1, with TRBD2 matching 7 bases. CDR3 length: 14 residues. V lost 4 bases, J lost 2 bases, and 3 bases stayed unmatched. CDR1 and CDR2 (germline): SGHRS, YFSETQ. The CDR3 DNA is TGCGCCAGCAGCCAGGGAGGGCCCAAAAACATTCAGTACTTC. Translating gives CASSQGGPKNIQYF. Full variable domain (remainder filled in from reference TRBV5-1 and TRBJ2-4): KAGVTQTPRYLIKTRGQQVTLSCSPISGHRSVSWYQQTPGQGLQFLFEYFSETQRNKGNFPGRFSGRQFSNSRSEMNVSTLELGDSALYLCASSQGGPKNIQYFGAGTRLSVL.

The rearrangement links TRBV28 to TRBJ1-5; D might be TRBD1 (5 bases). CDR1 is MDHEN and CDR2 is SYDVKM in the germline V gene. This CDR3 has 16 residues. The V end lost 1 base, the J end lost 0 bases, and 10 bases lay between the germline ends. Here the CDR3 reads CASSLYPQDSNQPQHF. The CDR3 bases are TGTGCCAGCAGTTTATACCCACAGGATAGCAATCAGCCCCAGCATTTT. Full variable domain (remainder filled in from reference TRBV28 and TRBJ1-5): DVKVTQSSRYLVKRTGEKVFLECVQDMDHENMFWYRQDPGLGLRLIYFSYDVKMKEKGDIPEGYSVSREKKERFSLILESASTNQTSMYLCASSLYPQDSNQPQHFGDGTRLSIL.

The J gene is TRBJ2-3, the V gene TRBV9, with 8 bases lining up with TRBD1. Germline V gives CDR1 SGDLS, CDR2 YYNGEE. The CDR3 is 17 amino acids. Trimming cost V 0 bases and J 6 bases; bases outside gene matches: 12. CDR3 sequence: CASSVDFRRQGMDTQYF. The CDR3 DNA sequence: TGTGCCAGCAGCGTAGACTTCAGGAGACAGGGGATGGATACGCAGTATTTT. Based on the CDR3 plus reference TRBV9 and TRBJ2-3, the full variable domain is DSGVTQTPKHLITATGQRVTLRCSPRSGDLSVYWYQQSLDQGLQFLIQYYNGEERAKGNILERFSAQQFPDLHSELNLSSLELGDSALYFCASSVDFRRQGMDTQYFGPGTRLTVL.

This chain joins TRBV11-1 and TRBJ2-1, with 14 positions matching TRBD2. Germline CDR1 SGHAT, CDR2 FQDESV (reference sequence). V lost 6 bases, J lost 10 bases, and 8 bases stayed unmatched. CDR3 length: 15 residues. CDR3 DNA sequence: TGTGCCAGCAGACCGACTAGCGGGAGGGCGGGGGAGCAGTTCTTC. It translates to CASRPTSGRAGEQFF.

The CDR3 region has the DNA TGTGCCACCAGTGAATACGGTCCGGATACGCAGTATTTT. Amino acid sequence: CATSEYGPDTQYF. This sequence joins TRBV24-1 and TRBJ2-3; D ambiguous. The V end was cut by 4 bases, the J end by 6 bases, with 10 bases between. CDR1 and CDR2 from the germline V gene are KGHDR and SFDVKD. CDR3 size: 13 residues.

Only one count was recorded for this clone. The chain links TRBV4-3 to TRBJ2-6, with D tentatively TRBD1 (6 bases). The CDR3 is 17 amino acids. The germline V gene encodes CDR1 LGHNA and CDR2 YSLEER. The ends were cut back, 3 bases at V and 0 bases at J, with 12 bases in the middle. CDR3 amino acids: CASSQGAQSSGANVLTF. The CDR3 DNA follows: TGCGCCAGCAGCCAGGGGGCTCAAAGCTCTGGGGCCAACGTCCTGACTTTC.

The V gene is TRBV7-2, the J gene TRBJ2-7, with a possible D match to TRBD2 (5 bases). There are 16 residues in the CDR3. Trimming left V 4 bases short and J 3 bases short, with 19 bases between. Germline V CDR1 and CDR2: SGHTA, FQGNSA. DNA of the CDR3: TGTGCCAGCAGCTGGGTGGGGAGTCAAGCACTCTACGAGCAGTACTTC. This codes for CASSWVGSQALYEQYF.

The CDR3 loop is CASSTNWGNSNQPQHF. The CDR3 coding sequence is TGTGCCAGCAGCACCAACTGGGGCAATAGCAATCAGCCCCAGCATTTT. The V and J genes are TRBV6-6 and TRBJ1-5; D might be TRBD1 (5 bases). The V end lost 6 bases, the J end lost 0 bases, and 15 bases lay between the germline ends. Germline V gene sequence: CDR1 MNHNY, CDR2 SVGAGI (reference sequence). This CDR3 contains 16 residues.

The chain couples TRBV5-1 to TRBJ2-2; 8 bases align to TRBD1. V lost 5 bases to trimming and J lost 1 base; unmatched junction nucleotides: 7. CDR1 is SGHRS and CDR2 is YFSETQ in the germline V gene. This CDR3 is built from 16 residues. The CDR3 reads CASRLTGEVNTGELFF. CDR3 in DNA: TGCGCCAGCAGATTGACAGGGGAAGTGAACACCGGGGAGCTGTTTTTT.

The J gene is TRBJ2-3, the V gene TRBV5-1; TRBD1 might be the D (5 bases). The V end lost 2 bases, the J end lost 5 bases, and 18 bases lay between the germline ends. This CDR3 spans 16 amino acids. Germline V CDR1 and CDR2: SGHRS, YFSETQ. In nucleotides, the CDR3 is TGCGCCAGCAGCTTACTTCAGGGTAACGACGGAGATACGCAGTATTTT. It codes for CASSLLQGNDGDTQYF. Full variable domain (rest looked up from reference TRBV5-1 and TRBJ2-3): KAGVTQTPRYLIKTRGQQVTLSCSPISGHRSVSWYQQTPGQGLQFLFEYFSETQRNKGNFPGRFSGRQFSNSRSEMNVSTLELGDSALYLCASSLLQGNDGDTQYFGPGTRLTVL.

This sequence joins TRBV6-5 and TRBJ2-7, with D perhaps TRBD2 (6 bases). This CDR3 region has 14 residues. V lost 6 bases, J lost 1 base, and 13 bases lay in between. CDR1 and CDR2 (germline): MNHEY, SVGAGI. Here the CDR3 reads CASSDGGKSYEQYF. The CDR3 DNA sequence: TGTGCCAGCAGCGACGGGGGAAAGTCCTACGAGCAGTACTTC.

The chain carries TRBV11-1 and TRBJ2-1; D not resolved. Germline CDR1 and CDR2: SGHAT and FQDESV (reference sequence). The CDR3 has 13 residues. Trimming took 7 bases from V and 1 from J, leaving 8 bases between them. CDR3 nucleotide sequence: TGTGCCAGCACCACGGGTTCCTACAATGAGCAGTTCTTC. Translation: CASTTGSYNEQFF. Using reference TRBV11-1 and TRBJ2-1 for the parts outside the CDR3, the full variable domain is EAEVAQSPRYKITEKSQAVAFWCDPISGHATLYWYRQILGQGPELLVQFQDESVVDDSQLPKDRFSAERLKGVDSTLKIQPAELGDSAMYLCASTTGSYNEQFFGPGTRLTVL.

The chain employs TRBV9 and TRBJ2-2, with unresolved D. The CDR3 consists of 15 residues. The V gene's germline CDR1 is SGDLS and CDR2 YYNGEE. V was pared by 1 base and J by 1 base, with 8 bases between. CDR3 protein: CASSVSSVNTGELFF. For the CDR3, the DNA is TGTGCCAGCAGCGTAAGTTCAGTGAACACCGGGGAGCTGTTTTTT.

The gene calls are TRBV4-2 and TRBJ2-3; TRBD2 matches 8 bases. There are 15 residues in the CDR3. Germline-derived CDR1 and CDR2 are LGHNA and YNFKEQ. The trim removed 5 bases at V and 1 base at J, leaving 5 bases unmatched. The CDR3 region is CASSDAGRGTDTQYF. The CDR3 DNA sequence: TGTGCCAGCAGCGATGCCGGGAGGGGCACAGATACGCAGTATTTT.

The J gene is TRBJ2-7, the V gene TRBV7-2, with D maybe TRBD1 (6 bases). This CDR3 contains 14 residues. CDR1 is SGHTA and CDR2 is FQGNSA in the germline V gene. The germline V and J ends were trimmed by 1 base and 5 bases, with 12 bases remaining between them. Written as DNA, the CDR3 is TGTGCCAGCAGCTTAGAGGCAGGGGTGAACGAGCAGTACTTC. This codes for CASSLEAGVNEQYF.

The chain employs TRBV5-1 and TRBJ2-1, with TRBD2 identical over 7 bases. The CDR3 consists of 15 residues. V dropped 0 bases and J dropped 6; count of bases not matched to a gene: 6. Looked up from germline, CDR1 is SGHRS and CDR2 is YFSETQ. The CDR3 loop reads CASSLEGGLVNEQFF. CDR3 DNA: TGCGCCAGCAGCTTGGAGGGTGGACTAGTCAATGAGCAGTTCTTC.

The rearrangement joins TRBV4-1 to TRBJ1-4; a weak D match, TRBD1 (5 bases). The CDR3 covers 16 residues. Germline values: CDR1 MGHRA, CDR2 YSYEKL. The germline V and J ends were trimmed by 4 bases and 4 bases, with 16 bases remaining between them. The CDR3 DNA is TGCGCCAGCAGCCGGGGCATAGGACCGAATAATGAAAAACTGTTTTTT. Encoded protein: CASSRGIGPNNEKLFF.

The rearrangement links TRBV25-1 to TRBJ2-3; D remains ambiguous. Deletions cut 7 bases from V and 1 base from J, with 9 bases between. CDR1 is MGHDK and CDR2 is SYGVNS in the germline V gene. This CDR3 is built from 13 residues. The CDR3 loop is CASTFQGTDTQYF. CDR3 nucleotides: TGTGCCAGCACGTTTCAGGGCACAGATACGCAGTATTTT.

The gene calls are TRBV27 and TRBJ2-2; TRBD1 matches 9 bases. The CDR3 is made up of 15 amino acids. The trim removed 5 bases at V and 6 bases at J, leaving 7 bases unmatched. The germline CDR1 and CDR2 sequences are MNHEY and SMNVEV (reference sequence). The DNA for the CDR3 is TGTGCCAGCAGTCTCGGACAGGGGAGGTCCGGGGAGCTGTTTTTT. Translating gives CASSLGQGRSGELFF.